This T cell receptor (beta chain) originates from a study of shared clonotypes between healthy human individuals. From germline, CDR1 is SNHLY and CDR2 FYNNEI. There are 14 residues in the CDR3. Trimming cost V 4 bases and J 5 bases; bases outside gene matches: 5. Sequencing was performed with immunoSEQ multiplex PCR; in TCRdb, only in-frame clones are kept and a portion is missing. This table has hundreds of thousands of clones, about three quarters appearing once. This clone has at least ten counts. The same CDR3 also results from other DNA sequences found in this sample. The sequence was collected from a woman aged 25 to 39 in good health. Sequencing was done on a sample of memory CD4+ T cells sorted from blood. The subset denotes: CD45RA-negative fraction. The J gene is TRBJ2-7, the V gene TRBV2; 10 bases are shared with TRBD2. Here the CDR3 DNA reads TGTGCCAGCAGTGGGCTAGCGGGAGTTAACGAGCAGTACTTC. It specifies CASSGLAGVNEQYF.